This entry is about one T cell receptor beta chain. What it recognizes is unknown. The data stem from a study of T-cell memory formation after mild COVID-19. TCRdb reanalysed the 5' RACE reads using MiXCR and keeps one entry per CDR3 protein. The sample holds about 290,000 distinct CDR3 sequences, 15% to 20% seen once. Study conclusions and caveats: Researchers found some responding clones in pre-infection memory, a sign that cross-reactive memory joined.

The TCR comes from a man aged 18 to 29 who had mild COVID-19 (a few samples of this study predate the infection). Cell type and time point are not known. Sequenced material: PBMCs or a T cell subset sorted from them (not recorded which).

The CDR3 bases are TGTGCCAGCATGAGGTGGGCAGCTAACTATGGCTACACCTTC. Amino acid sequence: CASMRWAANYGYTF. This chain connects TRBV6-1 to TRBJ1-2; D not certain. Trimming removed 7 bases from V and 0 bases from J, with 12 bases in between. This CDR3 has 14 residues. The V gene's germline CDR1 is MNHNS and CDR2 SASEGT.